This T cell receptor beta chain derives from a study of CD8 T cells in Susac syndrome. General study points: The study recognized that the number of individuals in its TCR sequencing and HLA analysis was relatively small.

Comment on this clonotype: Its specificity is unknown.

CD8+ and CD4+ T cells taken from blood had their TCR beta sequenced. Healthy donors constituted the control group, matched for age and sex. Random hexamers primed reverse transcription of about 0.45 to 1 ug RNA. Across 54 Vbeta and 13 Jbeta, TCR beta CDR3 was amplified with immunoSEQ multiplex PCR. TCRdb re-called the immunoSEQ multiplex PCR reads with MiXCR, one entry per CDR3 protein. The data contain about 210,000 distinct CDR3 sequences, roughly 92% of them seen just once; the ten biggest clones take up 0.1%. CDR1 is MNHEY, CDR2 SMNVEV, per germline (reference sequence). The CDR3 covers 15 residues. V lost 2 bases, J lost 2 bases, and 10 bases lay in between.

The clonotype originates from a human donor in good health. The sequenced sample was CD4+ T cells from PBMCs. The chain has TRBV27 and TRBJ1-5; D perhaps matches TRBD1 (5 bases). The CDR3 protein is CASSLQGLGNQPQHF. The CDR3, as DNA: TGTGCCAGCAGTTTACAGGGATTGGGCAATCAGCCCCAGCATTTT.